This T cell receptor beta chain was identified in a study of T cells in localized non-small cell lung cancer. Study results and caveats: Longer overall survival associated with higher blood T cell density; shorter survival with higher adjacent-lung clonality.

Regarding this clone: The antigen is unknown.

Sequencing was performed with immunoSEQ multiplex PCR; in TCRdb, only in-frame clones are kept and a portion is missing. The table lists 25,000 to 40,000 clones, about four fifths of them singletons. This CDR3 region has 13 residues. V dropped 1 base and J dropped 8 bases, with 11 bases sitting between them. Germline CDR1 SGHTA, CDR2 FQGNSA. The input for sequencing was peripheral blood, taken before any cancer treatment. V gene TRBV7-2 combines with J gene TRBJ1-2; the D is unclear. The clonotype originates from a male donor at least 60 years old with stage III squamous cell lung carcinoma. The DNA of the CDR3 is TGTGCCAGCAGCTTAGACGTAATGAGCGGCTACACCTTC. Translation: CASSLDVMSGYTF.